A single T cell receptor (beta chain) is shown here with its context. This CDR3 contains 15 residues. The germline V gene encodes CDR1 SGHRS and CDR2 YFSETQ. The J segment lost 2 bases and the V segment lost 4 bases, leaving 9 bases of the junction unmatched. The sample is drawn from a study of control samples from healthy donors and cancer patients. Some clones are missing from TCRdb's copy, which holds only in-frame ones; the method was immunoSEQ multiplex PCR. The sample has 150,000 to 200,000 clones, approximately 96% seen once. V gene TRBV5-1 combines with J gene TRBJ2-7; 7 nucleotides align to TRBD1. The receptor was derived from a woman in her twenties or thirties in good health. The specimen sequenced was blood. The CDR3, as DNA: TGCGCCAGCAGCCCGTCCTGGGACAGACCCTACGAGCAGTACTTC. Translation gives CASSPSWDRPYEQYF.